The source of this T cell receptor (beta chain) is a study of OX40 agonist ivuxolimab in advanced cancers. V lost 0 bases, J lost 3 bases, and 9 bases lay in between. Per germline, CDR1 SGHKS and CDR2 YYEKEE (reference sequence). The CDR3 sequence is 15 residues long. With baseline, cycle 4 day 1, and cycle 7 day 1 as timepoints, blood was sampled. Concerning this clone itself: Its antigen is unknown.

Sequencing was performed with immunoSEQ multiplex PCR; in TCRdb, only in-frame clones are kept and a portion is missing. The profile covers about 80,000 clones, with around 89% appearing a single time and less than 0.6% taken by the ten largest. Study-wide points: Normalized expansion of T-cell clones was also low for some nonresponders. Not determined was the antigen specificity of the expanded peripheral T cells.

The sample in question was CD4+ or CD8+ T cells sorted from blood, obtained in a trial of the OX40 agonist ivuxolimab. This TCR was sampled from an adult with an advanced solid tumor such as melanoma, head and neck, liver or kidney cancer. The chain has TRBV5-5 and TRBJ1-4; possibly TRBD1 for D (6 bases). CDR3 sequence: CASSLGSGANEKLFF. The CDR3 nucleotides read TGTGCCAGCAGCTTGGGGTCAGGGGCTAATGAAAAACTGTTTTTT.